This T cell receptor (beta chain) was documented in a study of T-cell memory formation after mild COVID-19. Study-wide results and caveats: Mostly located in CM and EM were contracting CD4+ clones, with contracting CD8+ clones located in EMRA. Several responding clones turned up in pre-infection memory, indicating that cross-reactive memory may have taken part.

Via MiXCR, TCRdb re-called the 5' RACE reads, giving one row per CDR3 protein. Of 350,000 to 500,000 distinct CDR3 sequences listed, around 20% are singletons. On this clonotype itself: Antigen specificity is unknown.

This TCR derives from an adult woman who had mild COVID-19 (a few samples of this study predate the infection). Cell type and time point are not known. The specimen sequenced was PBMCs or a T cell subset sorted from them (not recorded which).

For the CDR3, the DNA is TGTGCCAGCAGCTTATCCCCCGGAAACCCCATGAACACTGAAGCTTTCTTT. Protein product: CASSLSPGNPMNTEAFF. The genes are TRBV7-6 and TRBJ1-1; no firm D call. This CDR3 region has 17 residues. Trimming removed 2 bases from V and 0 bases from J, with 16 bases in between. CDR1 SGHVS and CDR2 FNYEAQ come from the germline V gene.